These T cell receptor beta chains were read from a single sample in a study of CD8 T cells in ankylosing spondylitis. TCRdb re-called the 5' RACE reads with MiXCR, one entry per CDR3 protein. Of some 250,000 distinct CDR3 sequences listed, 24% are singletons. Source material: blood, either unsorted or a sorted T cell fraction (not recorded which). The receptor source for this set is a male donor with ankylosing spondylitis or in good health (not recorded which). Both conserved end residues are part of each CDR3. A D gene is named only where the DNA matches it firmly. Rows may omit the clone size; those that give it use once, few, many or a size class.

V	D	J	length	size	DNA	CDR3
TRBV3-1	TRBD2	TRBJ2-3	19	few	TGTGCCAGCAGCAAGCGGTCGATGAGAGCGGGAGCAGGCACAGATACGCAGTATTTT	CASSKRSMRAGAGTDTQYF
TRBV12-3/TRBV12-4	-	TRBJ1-1	14	-	TGTGCCAGCAGTTTATTGAGGGGAAGCACTGAAGCTTTCTTT	CASSLLRGSTEAFF
TRBV20-1	-	TRBJ2-7	11	few	TGCAGTGCTATGCGAAGGGATGAGCAGTACTTC	CSAMRRDEQYF
TRBV20-1	-	TRBJ1-2	13	many	TGCAGTGCTAGATTCTCGGCTACCTATGGCTACACCTTC	CSARFSATYGYTF
TRBV7-2	-	TRBJ2-7	16	few	TGTGCCAGCAGCCTTCGGTTCTCTGGGAGCTCCTACGAGCAGTACTTC	CASSLRFSGSSYEQYF
TRBV20-1	TRBD1	TRBJ2-7	14	few	TGCAGTGCTAGAGTCGGGACAGGGGGCGGCGAGCAGTACTTC	CSARVGTGGGEQYF
TRBV24-1	TRBD1	TRBJ2-1	15	few	TGTGCCACCAGTGATTTCGGACAGGGGGCAAGGGAGCAGTTCTTC	CATSDFGQGAREQFF
TRBV5-1	-	TRBJ2-7	14	-	TGCGCCAGCAGCTTGGTTTCCGGAAAATACGAGCAGTACTTC	CASSLVSGKYEQYF
TRBV30	-	TRBJ1-2	13	few	TGTGCCTGGACCTTGGGAGCTAACTATGGCTACACCTTC	CAWTLGANYGYTF
TRBV6-1	TRBD2	TRBJ2-5	13	-	TGTGCCACCGGGACTAGCGGGGGAGGGACCCAGTACTTC	CATGTSGGGTQYF
TRBV20-1	-	TRBJ1-3	15	-	TGCAGTGCTAGAGGCGACTCAAGCTCTGGAAACACCATATATTTT	CSARGDSSSGNTIYF
TRBV20-1	-	TRBJ2-1	15	many	TGCAGTGCTATTCCCACGGGGTTCTCCTACAATGAGCAGTTCTTC	CSAIPTGFSYNEQFF
TRBV7-1	-	TRBJ2-5	13	-	TGTGCCAGCAGCCCTACTACGGGGGAGACCCAGTACTTC	CASSPTTGETQYF
TRBV10-3	-	TRBJ2-3	13	few	TGTGCCATCAGTGATTGGGGGAGAGATACGCAGTATTTT	CAISDWGRDTQYF
TRBV6-1	TRBD1	TRBJ1-5	15	few	TGTGCCAGCAGCCGCGGGACAGGGGACCGTCAGCCCCAGCATTTT	CASSRGTGDRQPQHF
TRBV7-2	-	TRBJ2-1	12	many	TGTGCCAGCAGCTTCCTTAACCCCGAGCAGTTCTTC	CASSFLNPEQFF
TRBV4-1	-	TRBJ1-5	14	many	TGCGCCAGCAGCCAAGATCATTTCGGCCAGCCCCAGCATTTT	CASSQDHFGQPQHF
TRBV2	-	TRBJ2-7	12	few	TGTGCCAGCAGAGAAGCCTCCTACGAGCAGTACTTC	CASREASYEQYF
TRBV10-3	TRBD2	TRBJ2-1	15	few	TGTGCCATCAGTGTGCGGGGGGACATCTACAATGAGCAGTTCTTC	CAISVRGDIYNEQFF
TRBV20-1	-	TRBJ1-5	13	-	TGCAGTGCGGGGGCCGGGGCCGGGCAGCCCCAGCATTTT	CSAGAGAGQPQHF
TRBV11-2	-	TRBJ2-5	15	many	TGTGCCAGCAGCCAGATTAAGGGCTCCCTGGAGACCCAGTACTTC	CASSQIKGSLETQYF
TRBV6-1	-	TRBJ2-1	13	few	TGTGCCAGCAGTGAAGTAGGTCGGGGTGAGCAGTTCTTC	CASSEVGRGEQFF
TRBV20-1	-	TRBJ2-7	14	-	TGCAGTGCTACCCCTAGCTATAACTCCTACGAGCAGTACTTC	CSATPSYNSYEQYF
TRBV29-1	TRBD2	TRBJ2-3	15	many	TGCAGCGTCTCACTAGCGGGGCAAAGCACAGATACGCAGTATTTT	CSVSLAGQSTDTQYF
TRBV12-3/TRBV12-4	-	TRBJ2-7	12	few	TGTGCCAGCAGGCTGGGGGCTTACGAGCAGTACTTC	CASRLGAYEQYF
TRBV2	-	TRBJ2-3	15	few	TGTGCCAGCAGTGAAGCGCCCCCCCAGACAGATACGCAGTATTTT	CASSEAPPQTDTQYF
TRBV4-2	TRBD1	TRBJ2-5	13	-	TGTGCCAGCAGCCAAGAACAGGGGCAGGCCCAGTACTTC	CASSQEQGQAQYF
TRBV20-1	-	TRBJ2-5	12	few	TGCAGTGCTAAAGGGGGACGAGAGACCCAGTACTTC	CSAKGGRETQYF
TRBV12-3/TRBV12-4	-	TRBJ1-2	14	-	TGTGCCAGCAGCCCATCGGGAGATAACTATGGCTACACCTTC	CASSPSGDNYGYTF
TRBV20-1	-	TRBJ2-5	13	few	TGCAGTGCTACCCCCCGGAGGTACGAGACCCAGTACTTC	CSATPRRYETQYF
TRBV6-1	-	TRBJ2-1	14	few	TGTGCCAGCAGCAGCGACGGGGTGGGCGATGAGCAGTTCTTC	CASSSDGVGDEQFF
TRBV5-1	-	TRBJ1-1	14	-	TGCGCCAGCAGCTTGGTGGGATTTGGCTCTGAAGCTTTCTTT	CASSLVGFGSEAFF
TRBV20-1	TRBD1	TRBJ1-2	12	many	TGCAGTGCTACAGGGACAGCATATGGCTACACCTTC	CSATGTAYGYTF
TRBV10-3	TRBD2	TRBJ2-1	17	once	TGTGCCATCATGAGTAGGGCTAGCGGGGGGGACTACAATGAGCAGTTCTTC	CAIMSRASGGDYNEQFF
TRBV10-3	TRBD1	TRBJ2-7	15	-	TGTGCCATCAGTGTTGGGACAGGGATCCCCTACGAGCAGTACTTC	CAISVGTGIPYEQYF
TRBV12-3/TRBV12-4	-	TRBJ2-7	14	few	TGTGCCAGCAGTCGCCAGGGGGGGACCTACGAGCAGTACTTC	CASSRQGGTYEQYF
TRBV20-1	-	TRBJ2-1	15	many	TGCAGTGCTAGACAAGCGGCGGGGGCATACAATGAGCAGTTCTTC	CSARQAAGAYNEQFF
TRBV20-1	TRBD1	TRBJ2-7	16	-	TGCAGTGCTAGGGGGATGGAGACAGGGGGCTACTACGAGCAGTACTTC	CSARGMETGGYYEQYF
TRBV25-1	-	TRBJ2-5	11	-	TGTGCCAGTAGGCAAAAAGAGACCCAGTACTTC	CASRQKETQYF
TRBV15	TRBD1	TRBJ2-7	16	-	TGTGCCACCAGCAGGGGACAGGGGGCGAGAACCTACGAGCAGTACTTC	CATSRGQGARTYEQYF
TRBV20-1	-	TRBJ1-5	15	many	TGCAGTGCCAACCGGGACATCAAGAGCAATCAGCCCCAGCATTTT	CSANRDIKSNQPQHF
TRBV20-1	TRBD1	TRBJ2-3	16	-	TGCAGTGCCCACCAGGCCCAGGGGGTTGGCACAGATACGCAGTATTTT	CSAHQAQGVGTDTQYF
TRBV4-2	-	TRBJ2-7	13	many	TGTGCCAGCAGCCAAAAAGACTCCTACGAGCAGTACTTC	CASSQKDSYEQYF
TRBV29-1	TRBD1	TRBJ1-2	13	many	TGCAGCGTAAAGTCGGGACAGGGAGGTGGCTACACCTTC	CSVKSGQGGGYTF
TRBV12-3/TRBV12-4	-	TRBJ2-2	14	many	TGTGCCAGCAGTTTAGATCCTGCCTCCGGGGAGCTGTTTTTT	CASSLDPASGELFF
TRBV20-1	-	TRBJ1-2	15	many	TGCAGTGCTAGAGGCTGGCAGGAGACATCCTATGGCTACACCTTC	CSARGWQETSYGYTF
TRBV11-2	TRBD2	TRBJ2-5	16	many	TGTGCCAGCAGCCCAGGGAGGGGCCCGTACCAAGAGACCCAGTACTTC	CASSPGRGPYQETQYF
TRBV5-1	-	TRBJ1-1	13	many	TGCGCCAGCAGCTTGGGGGACGTCACTGAAGCTTTCTTT	CASSLGDVTEAFF
TRBV14	-	TRBJ2-7	11	-	TGTGCCAGCAGCCAAGTAAATCGGCAGTACTTC	CASSQVNRQYF
TRBV12-3/TRBV12-4	TRBD1	TRBJ2-7	17	-	TGTGCCAGCAGTCCCTTGGGGGGACAGGGGATCCCCTACGAGCAGTACTTC	CASSPLGGQGIPYEQYF
TRBV20-1	-	TRBJ2-1	14	-	TGCAGTGCTAGAGACGCCCGGGGGACGAATGAGCAGTTCTTC	CSARDARGTNEQFF
TRBV11-3	-	TRBJ2-2	13	-	TGTGCCAGCAGCCAGGGGTTCACCGGGGAGCTGTTTTTT	CASSQGFTGELFF
TRBV7-2	-	TRBJ2-3	14	few	TGTGCCAGCAAATCTGGGAGCGACACAGATACGCAGTATTTT	CASKSGSDTDTQYF
TRBV12-3/TRBV12-4	TRBD1	TRBJ1-6	15	-	TGTGCCAGCAGTTTGACGGGACAGGGTGACTCACCCCTCCACTTT	CASSLTGQGDSPLHF
TRBV4-1	-	TRBJ2-7	14	many	TGCGCCAGCAGCCAAGTCGGGACAAACGGCGAGCAGTACTTC	CASSQVGTNGEQYF
TRBV24-1	TRBD1	TRBJ2-1	13	-	TGTGCCACCAGTGAACAGGGGTACAATGAGCAGTTCTTC	CATSEQGYNEQFF
TRBV12-3/TRBV12-4	-	TRBJ1-5	13	few	TGTGCCAGCAGTTTCAGGGGTGATCAGCCCCAGCATTTT	CASSFRGDQPQHF
TRBV2	-	TRBJ2-3	18	once	TGTGCCCGCAGTTTAGGCTGGTGGGGCGGAGGACTAACAGATACGCAGTATTTT	CARSLGWWGGGLTDTQYF
TRBV20-1	TRBD1	TRBJ2-7	14	-	TGCAGTGCTAGAGATCGACAGGGTTCCTACGAGCAGTACTTC	CSARDRQGSYEQYF